One sample yielded the 7 T cell receptor beta chains listed below, sequenced in a study of blood T cell repertoires in COVID-19. Profiling relied on immunoSEQ multiplex PCR, and the TCRdb table lists in-frame clones only, not all of them. The sample includes about 260,000 clones, around 80% seen only once; the top ten take approximately 4%. Specimen: PBMCs or T cells enriched from blood (not recorded which). All receptors derive from a man younger than 40 with acute COVID-19.

The chain employs TRBV2 and TRBJ2-1; 9 nucleotides align to TRBD1. With 6 bases clipped from V and 6 bases from J, the junction kept 9 bases outside the gene matches. Germline CDR1 and CDR2: SNHLY and FYNNEI. This CDR3 has 15 amino acids. The CDR3 sequence: CASSETGGWGNEQFF. CDR3 DNA sequence: TGTGCCAGCAGCGAAACAGGGGGCTGGGGCAATGAGCAGTTCTTC.

The sample holds one count of this clone. CDR3 sequence (DNA): TGTGCCAGCAGTGAAAGCGGGGGGCGGGAAGGCTACACCTTC. Translating it yields CASSESGGREGYTF. The chain has TRBV6-1 and TRBJ1-2; D possibly corresponds to TRBD1 (6 bases). Germline V gene lookup returns CDR1 MNHNS and CDR2 SASEGT. The CDR3 contains 14 residues. Trimming removed 2 bases from V and 8 bases from J, with 15 bases in between.

The chain couples TRBV5-1 to TRBJ1-2, with D possibly being TRBD1 (6 bases). Germline V gene lookup returns CDR1 SGHRS and CDR2 YFSETQ. The length of the CDR3 is 14 residues. The V gene lost 7 bases and the J gene lost 8 bases, with 21 bases spanning the gap. The CDR3 loop reads CASGRQEVPEGYTF. CDR3 DNA sequence: TGCGCCAGCGGCAGACAGGAGGTCCCTGAAGGCTACACCTTC.

V is TRBV19 and J is TRBJ2-7; unclear D gene. This CDR3 is 15 amino acids long. Per germline, CDR1 LNHDA and CDR2 SQIVND (reference sequence). Trimming removed 3 bases from V and 2 bases from J, with 14 bases in between. CDR3 protein: CASSISFAGPYEQYV. Written as DNA, the CDR3 is TGTGCCAGTAGTATCAGTTTCGCAGGCCCCTACGAGCAGTACGTC.

The V call is TRBV7-9, the J call TRBJ2-5; D remains ambiguous. The germline V and J ends were trimmed by 5 bases and 0 bases, with 4 bases remaining between them. The CDR3 contains 12 residues. CDR1 and CDR2 from the germline V gene are SEHNR and FQNEAQ (reference sequence). The CDR3 is CASSRDQETQYF. CDR3 nucleotide sequence: TGTGCCAGCAGCCGGGACCAAGAGACCCAGTACTTC. The full variable domain, with the rest looked up from reference TRBV7-9 and TRBJ2-5, is DTGVSQNPRHKITKRGQNVTFRCDPISEHNRLYWYRQTLGQGPEFLTYFQNEAQLEKSRLLSDRFSAERPKGSFSTLEIQRTEQGDSAMYLCASSRDQETQYFGPGTRLLVL.

The CDR3 loop is CASSLGGAKNTEAFF. Written as DNA, the CDR3 is TGTGCCAGCAGCTTAGGAGGTGCGAAGAACACTGAAGCTTTCTTT. The chain has TRBV7-9 and TRBJ1-1; D is ambiguous. CDR1 is SEHNR, CDR2 FQNEAQ, per germline (reference sequence). This CDR3 is built from 15 residues. V was cut by 1 base and J by 1 base, with 10 bases left in between.

The chain recombines TRBV30 with TRBJ1-1; possibly TRBD1 for D (5 bases). V was shortened by 0 bases and J by 4 bases, with 15 bases between the two germline ends. Germline assignment: CDR1 GTSNPN and CDR2 SVGIG (reference sequence). CDR3 length: 15 amino acids. As DNA, the CDR3 is TGTGCCTGGAGTGTCAGGGCAGGTTGGGGCACTGAAGCTTTCTTT. Protein sequence: CAWSVRAGWGTEAFF.